This is a list of T cell receptor beta chains from one sample in a study of siplizumab effects on memory and regulatory T cells. The method was immunoSEQ multiplex PCR; TCRdb's version includes in-frame clones alone and lacks a portion of them. The sample holds around 100,000 clones; around 95% are singletons and the top ten take roughly 0.61%. The material sequenced was Tregs sorted from blood. All receptors derive from a human donor in good health. The CDR3 runs from the conserved cysteine through the conserved F or W. D genes are given only for firm matches. Not all rows give a size; the values are once, few, many and, for expanded clones, a class.

TRBV28	once	-	TRBJ2-5	TGTGCCAGCCAGGGGCAAGAGACCCAGTACTTC	CASQGQETQYF
TRBV25-1	-	TRBD2	TRBJ2-7	TGTGCCAGCAGTGACGTTCTGGGTAGCGGGAGCTACGAGCAGTACTTC	CASSDVLGSGSYEQYF
TRBV5-3	-	-	TRBJ1-5	TGTGCCAGCAGCTTAAGGTCCAGGGGATCCCAGCATTTT	CASSLRSRGSQHF
TRBV5-1	-	-	TRBJ2-7	TGCGCCAGCAGCTTGAATTTCGGGGCGGGCGGAGTCTACGAGCAGTACTTC	CASSLNFGAGGVYEQYF
TRBV14	-	-	TRBJ1-2	TGTGCCAGCAGCCAGGGTCTGGTCTATGGCTACACCTTC	CASSQGLVYGYTF
TRBV14	-	-	TRBJ2-3	TGTGCCAGCAGCCAAGACGTGATAGATACGCAGTATTTT	CASSQDVIDTQYF
TRBV21-1	-	-	TRBJ2-3	TGTGCCAGCAGCAAACAAGATTTCGGGCATCGGACAGATACGCAGTATTTT	CASSKQDFGHRTDTQYF
TRBV9	-	-	TRBJ1-1	TGTGCCAGCAGCGTCACGGAAAGTTTGAAAGCTTTCTTT	CASSVTESLKAFF
TRBV12-5	-	-	TRBJ2-7	TGTGCTAGTGCCCTCGTGCCCCCTGGATACGAGCAGTACTTC	CASALVPPGYEQYF
TRBV20-1	-	-	TRBJ2-1	TGCAGTGCACAAGTGGGCTGGGAGCAGTTCTTC	CSAQVGWEQFF
TRBV25-1	-	TRBD1	TRBJ1-4	TGTGCCAGCAGTAGGGGACAGGGTTATGAAAAACTGTTTTTT	CASSRGQGYEKLFF
TRBV5-1	-	-	TRBJ2-3	TGCGCCAGCAGCTTGATGGATACGCAGTATTTT	CASSLMDTQYF
TRBV5-4	-	-	TRBJ1-1	TGTGCCAGCAGCCAAAGGTCGCCGAACACTGAAGCTTTCTTT	CASSQRSPNTEAFF
TRBV6-5	-	-	TRBJ1-4	TGTGCCAGCACCCGACAGGCAGCAACTAATGAAAAACTGTTTTTT	CASTRQAATNEKLFF
TRBV5-1	-	-	TRBJ2-7	TGCGCCAGCAGGGCCCTCGCAAGCTACGAGCAGTACTTC	CASRALASYEQYF
TRBV7-3	-	TRBD2	TRBJ2-1	TGTGCCAGCAGCTTTTTAGCGGGAGGAGACAATGAGCAGTTCTTC	CASSFLAGGDNEQFF
TRBV11-2	-	-	TRBJ1-6	TGTGCCAGCAGCTTAATTCTTAATTCACCCCTCCACTTT	CASSLILNSPLHF
TRBV15	-	TRBD1	TRBJ2-3	TGTGCCACCAGCAGAGATGGGGGACAGGGCACAGATACGCAGTATTTT	CATSRDGGQGTDTQYF
TRBV6-5	-	-	TRBJ2-6	TGTGCCAGCAGTTACTCGGGTGCCGGGGCCAACGTCCTGACTTTC	CASSYSGAGANVLTF
TRBV6-5	-	-	TRBJ1-1	TGTGCCAGCAGGTGGGCTAAACCGAACACTGAAGCTTTCTTT	CASRWAKPNTEAFF
TRBV4-1	-	-	TRBJ1-3	TGCGCCAGCAGCCCGGCGACAGGCCTCTCTGGAAACACCATATATTTT	CASSPATGLSGNTIYF
TRBV7-3	-	-	TRBJ2-2	TGTGCCAGCAGCCTTGGGCTGACAGTCAACACCGGGGAGCTGTTTTTT	CASSLGLTVNTGELFF
TRBV5-1	-	-	TRBJ1-1	TGCGCCAGCAGCTCAATTACAGGGTTGAACACTGAAGCTTTCTTT	CASSSITGLNTEAFF
TRBV25-1	-	-	TRBJ1-1	TGTGCCAGCAGTGAATTGTTAGAGGGTACGGATGAAGCTTTCTTT	CASSELLEGTDEAFF
TRBV5-6	-	-	TRBJ2-6	TGTGCCAGCAGCTTCGACAGCGGTCTAAGCTCTGGGGCCAACGTCCTGACTTTC	CASSFDSGLSSGANVLTF
TRBV6-1	-	-	TRBJ1-5	TGTGCCAGCAGCACTACAGGGAATCAGCCCCAGCATTTT	CASSTTGNQPQHF
TRBV7-3	-	TRBD2	TRBJ2-1	TGTGCCAGCAGCTTAAGGGGACCTAGCGGGAGTCACAATGAGCAGTTCTTC	CASSLRGPSGSHNEQFF
TRBV28	medium-sized	-	TRBJ2-7	TGTGCCAGCACCAGCCCCCTATTTTACGAGCAGTACTTC	CASTSPLFYEQYF
TRBV6-6	-	TRBD1	TRBJ2-4	TGTGCCAGCAGTTACCTCCCAGGGGGCTTGAAAAACATTCAGTACTTC	CASSYLPGGLKNIQYF
TRBV30	-	-	TRBJ1-2	TGTGCCTGGCGTGGGTTCTATGGCTACACCTTC	CAWRGFYGYTF
TRBV19	-	-	TRBJ2-3	TGTGCCAGTAGTAGGGGGGGGCGCATGAATACGCAGTATTTT	CASSRGGRMNTQYF
TRBV15	once	-	TRBJ1-2	TGTGCCACCAGCATTCGAGGGGGGATAGCGAACTATGGCTACACCTTC	CATSIRGGIANYGYTF
TRBV6-5	-	-	TRBJ2-4	TGTGCCAGCAGGGACGCAGGGAAGGCCAAAAACATTCAGTACTTC	CASRDAGKAKNIQYF
TRBV19	-	-	TRBJ2-1	TGTGCCAGTAGGTGGGAGAATTCAGATGAGCAGTTCTTC	CASRWENSDEQFF
TRBV5-6	-	TRBD2	TRBJ2-7	TGTGCCAGCAGCCCGAGACTAGCGGGAGGGCGAGCTTTCTACGAGCAGTACTTC	CASSPRLAGGRAFYEQYF